This TCR beta chain was sequenced in a study of T cell responses to AZD1222 COVID-19 vaccine. Assay used: immunoSEQ multiplex PCR; TCRdb lists only in-frame clones, some missing. This sample has roughly 200,000 clones; just under 95% occur once, and the top ten carry roughly 1%. Germline CDR1 is SQVTM and CDR2 is ANQGSEA. The length of the CDR3 is 10 residues. Study-level points and caveats: A mostly white British donor set with more females was recruited, and clonal diversity was possibly underestimated. Repertoires were obtained only post-peak T cell response.

Concerning this clone: Its target is unknown.

This material consisted of peripheral blood, taken 28 days after the second dose of the MenACWY control vaccine. The TCR originated in an adult who received the MenACWY meningococcal vaccine as a control. This chain uses TRBV29-1 with TRBJ2-3; weak D call: TRBD2 (5 bases). As DNA, the CDR3 is TGCGGGAGCTACACAGATACGCAGTATTTT. It translates to CGSYTDTQYF.